The source of this T cell receptor (beta chain) is a study of PD-L1 blockade in urothelial cancer. As for the study in general: Blood was evaluated 3 weeks (second dose) and 6 weeks after therapy began. Researchers found blood samples held a median of approximately 150,000 T cells.

With respect to this clone: Relative to the germline gene, one junction end is altered; a read error may explain this.

Germline V lookup: CDR1 SGHTA, CDR2 FQGNSA. The CDR3 is made up of 14 amino acids. Time point given: peripheral blood 6 weeks after treatment start. Here immunoSEQ multiplex PCR was the method, and the copy in TCRdb shows in-frame clones only, minus some. Among more than 90,000 clones, less than 95% were seen once, and the ten largest hold more than 3%. The source was PBMCs, collected around atezolizumab (anti-PD-L1) treatment. The TCR sequence derives from a man in his sixties with urothelial cancer. The chain couples TRBV7-2 to TRBJ2-5, with a tentative D call TRBD2 (7 bases). The CDR3 nucleotides are TGTGCCAGCAGCTTAGACGGGGGGCAAGGGACCCAGTACTTC. Translating gives CASSLDGGQGTQYF.